Below, 16 T cell receptor beta chains from the same sample are listed, as sequenced in a study of T-cell memory formation after mild COVID-19. TCRdb processed the 5' RACE reads anew with MiXCR; each CDR3 protein has one entry. The sample carries 45,000 to 55,000 distinct CDR3 sequences, around 7.2% recorded once. The sequenced sample consisted of PBMCs or a T cell subset sorted from them (not recorded which). The receptors originated from a man aged 18 to 29 who had mild COVID-19 (a few samples of this study predate the infection). Cell type and time point are not known.

This clonotype was detected a few times. V and J are TRBV12-3 or TRBV12-4 and TRBJ2-3, with D possibly being TRBD2 (7 bases). The V gene lost 6 bases and the J gene lost 4 bases, with 14 bases spanning the gap. The CDR3 is made up of 14 amino acids. The CDR3 bases are TGTGCCAGCAGCCAACAAGGGGGGGCAGATACGCAGTATTTT. This encodes CASSQQGGADTQYF.

This clonotype was detected a few times. This chain joins TRBV6-6 and TRBJ1-1, with D unresolved. The germline V gene has CDR1 MNHNY and CDR2 SVGAGI (reference sequence). This CDR3 comprises 12 residues. V lost 7 bases to trimming and J lost 4 bases, with 10 bases between them. In DNA, the CDR3 is TGTGCCAGCACCCCGGTTGGCACTGAAGCTTTCTTT. Protein product: CASTPVGTEAFF.

As concerns this clonotype: One end of the junction fails to match germline, which may point to a read error. The chain recombines TRBV7-7 with TRBJ2-3; the D gene is possibly TRBD1 (5 bases). The CDR3 contains 15 residues. In germline, CDR1 is SSHAT, CDR2 FNYEAQ (reference sequence). The CDR3 DNA reads TGTGCTAGCAGCCCGTCCTCGTGGGGCGTGGATACGCAGTATTTT. This codes for CASSPSSWGVDTQYF.

The gene calls are TRBV5-1 and TRBJ1-3, with D possibly TRBD1 on 5 matching bases. Trimming shortened V by 0 bases and J by 4 bases, and 17 bases separated the two germline ends. This CDR3 region has 17 residues. Germline lookup yields CDR1 SGHRS and CDR2 YFSETQ. The CDR3 DNA is TGCGCCAGCAGCTTGGCGTCTTCTGGGACCAGAGGAAACACCATATATTTT. Translation: CASSLASSGTRGNTIYF. The variable domain in full, completed from reference TRBV5-1 and TRBJ1-3, reads KAGVTQTPRYLIKTRGQQVTLSCSPISGHRSVSWYQQTPGQGLQFLFEYFSETQRNKGNFPGRFSGRQFSNSRSEMNVSTLELGDSALYLCASSLASSGTRGNTIYFGEGSWLTVV.

This clonotype was recorded a few times. The chain carries TRBV5-1 and TRBJ2-5, with 7 positions matching TRBD2. Trimming cost V 7 bases and J 3 bases; bases outside gene matches: 6. The CDR3 is made up of 13 amino acids. Per germline, CDR1 SGHRS and CDR2 YFSETQ. As DNA, the CDR3 is TGCGCCAGCTCTAGGAGCGGGGAAGAGACCCAGTACTTC. This gives the protein CASSRSGEETQYF. Variable domain in full (rest from reference TRBV5-1 and TRBJ2-5): KAGVTQTPRYLIKTRGQQVTLSCSPISGHRSVSWYQQTPGQGLQFLFEYFSETQRNKGNFPGRFSGRQFSNSRSEMNVSTLELGDSALYLCASSRSGEETQYFGPGTRLLVL.

This clonotype was detected only a few times. The chain carries TRBV11-2 and TRBJ2-1; 8 nucleotides match TRBD2. The CDR3 has 15 amino acids. J lost 3 bases, V lost 1 base, and 2 bases had no gene match. Germline values: CDR1 SGHAT, CDR2 FQNNGV. CDR3 DNA: TGTGCCAGCAGCTTAGGGGGGACTAGCTACAATGAGCAGTTCTTC. Translating it yields CASSLGGTSYNEQFF.

This chain connects TRBV6-2 or TRBV6-3 to TRBJ1-2; D ambiguous. Trimming removed 4 bases from V and 9 bases from J, with 9 bases in between. CDR3 size: 11 residues. Germline V gene lookup returns CDR1 MNHEY and CDR2 SVGEGT. This CDR3 is CASSWELSYTF. The DNA for the CDR3 is TGTGCCAGCAGTTGGGAGCTGAGCTACACCTTC.

Only a few counts were recorded for this clonotype. V is TRBV6-5 and J is TRBJ2-2, with 14 bases aligning to TRBD2. CDR1 and CDR2 from the germline V gene are MNHEY and SVGAGI. The CDR3 runs 18 residues. The ends lost 4 bases at V and 8 bases at J; junction bases unmatched: 12. CDR3 region: CASSSVRTSGGPKGELFF. As DNA, the CDR3 is TGTGCCAGCAGTTCAGTTAGGACTAGCGGGGGGCCCAAGGGGGAGCTGTTTTTT.

This clonotype was recorded a few times. The genes are TRBV12-3 or TRBV12-4 and TRBJ2-3; 10 bases map to TRBD2. J lost 4 bases, V lost 2 bases, and 6 bases had no gene match. This CDR3 spans 16 amino acids. The CDR3 coding sequence is TGTGCCAGCAGTTTAAGTAGCGGGGGGCCTTCAGATACGCAGTATTTT. It codes for CASSLSSGGPSDTQYF.

This clonotype was seen more than once but under ten times. DNA for the CDR3: TGCGCCAGCAGCTTGTCTCGGGGCCTGAAAGAGACCCAGTACTTC. Protein product: CASSLSRGLKETQYF. The gene calls are TRBV5-1 and TRBJ2-5, with D perhaps being TRBD1 or TRBD2 (5 bases each). The CDR3 sequence is 15 residues long. Germline-derived CDR1 and CDR2 are SGHRS and YFSETQ. V was trimmed by 1 base and J by 3 bases, leaving 13 bases between them. The full variable domain, rest sourced from reference TRBV5-1 and TRBJ2-5, is KAGVTQTPRYLIKTRGQQVTLSCSPISGHRSVSWYQQTPGQGLQFLFEYFSETQRNKGNFPGRFSGRQFSNSRSEMNVSTLELGDSALYLCASSLSRGLKETQYFGPGTRLLVL.

This clonotype was seen at least ten times. This chain uses TRBV7-9 with TRBJ2-5, with D maybe TRBD1 (6 bases). The CDR3 extends over 14 amino acids. From germline, CDR1 is SEHNR and CDR2 FQNEAQ (reference sequence). V lost 2 bases and J 5 bases, leaving 12 bases between the germline ends. CDR3 protein: CASSLSPRGETQYF. CDR3 nucleotides: TGTGCCAGCAGCTTATCGCCCAGGGGTGAGACCCAGTACTTC.

This clonotype was seen repeatedly, ten times or more. The chain combines TRBV5-5 with TRBJ2-3; 8 bases are shared with TRBD1. The CDR3 has 14 amino acids. Germline loops: CDR1 SGHKS, CDR2 YYEKEE (reference sequence). The J segment lost 5 bases and the V segment lost 4 bases, leaving 6 bases of the junction unmatched. CDR3 DNA sequence: TGTGCCAGCAGCGCCCGGACAGGGAAAGATACGCAGTATTTT. It translates to CASSARTGKDTQYF.

There are many counts of this clonotype. The V gene is TRBV7-9, the J gene TRBJ1-1, with TRBD1 as a possible D gene (6 bases). Germline lookup yields CDR1 SEHNR and CDR2 FQNEAQ (reference sequence). The CDR3 totals 15 residues. Deletions cut 6 bases from V and 5 bases from J, with 19 bases between. CDR3 DNA sequence: TGTGCCAGCAGGCCTAAGGACAGACTTGGGACTGAAGCTTTCTTT. Its protein is CASRPKDRLGTEAFF.

This clonotype appeared a few times. The chain uses TRBV5-8 and TRBJ2-3, with D possibly matching TRBD2 (6 bases). The CDR3 totals 14 residues. The V gene's germline CDR1 is SGHTS and CDR2 YDEGEE. Trimming pared 4 bases from V and 6 bases from J, leaving 15 bases between. The DNA for the CDR3 is TGTGCCAGCAGCGGCGGGGCCTACGTGGATACGCAGTATTTT. Translated: CASSGGAYVDTQYF. Variable domain in full (rest from reference TRBV5-8 and TRBJ2-3): EAGVTQSPTHLIKTRGQQATLRCSPISGHTSVYWYQQALGLGLQFLLWYDEGEERNRGNFPPRFSGRQFPNYSSELNVNALELEDSALYLCASSGGAYVDTQYFGPGTRLTVL.

This clonotype has a handful of counts. The chain employs TRBV27 and TRBJ2-7, with 7 nucleotides matching TRBD1. Germline trimming cut 9 bases from V and 4 bases from J; bases unmatched to any gene: 18. The length of the CDR3 is 16 residues. Germline assignment: CDR1 MNHEY and CDR2 SMNVEV (reference sequence). CDR3 in DNA: TGTGCCAGTACCGTCGGACAGGAGCTTAACACTTACGAGCAGTACTTC. This codes for CASTVGQELNTYEQYF.

The genes are TRBV10-3 and TRBJ2-1; 10 nucleotides line up with TRBD2. CDR3 length equals 13 residues. The V gene end was trimmed by 3 bases and the J gene end by 12 bases; junction bases not matched to a gene: 5. Looked up from germline, CDR1 is ENHRY and CDR2 is SYGVKD. CDR3 sequence (DNA): TGTGCCATCAGTGAAGCGGGGGGGCGTAGGCAGTTCTTC. It specifies CAISEAGGRRQFF.